The clone carrying this T cell receptor beta chain was seen a handful of times. Its antigen is not known. Germline V gene sequence: CDR1 LGHDT, CDR2 YNNKEL (reference sequence). CDR3 length: 16 residues. Deletions cut 4 bases from V and 3 bases from J, with 15 bases between. This record comes from a study of blood T cells in healthy people across ages. Study background: About one barcoded TCR beta cDNA was captured per two T cells. General observations from the study: Total diversity from one million sequenced T cells was likely underestimated.

Isolation yielded PBMCs, at least 6.5 million per sample, in every case. There were at least 6 micrograms of total RNA extracted from every sample. The use of a sample-barcoded 5' primer and a J-beta primer mix characterized a second PCR of 7 to 11 cycles. Using its own MiXCR run on the 5' RACE reads, TCRdb lists one record per CDR3 protein. Of roughly 680,000 distinct CDR3 sequences in the sample, around 20% were seen once. Sequenced material: blood. This clonotype was obtained from a man in his 70s in good health. The genes are TRBV3-1 and TRBJ1-4, with a possible D match to TRBD1 (5 bases). The CDR3 DNA reads TGTGCCAGCAGCCCCCGTCGGGACCCAGCTAATGAAAAACTGTTTTTT. It yields the protein CASSPRRDPANEKLFF.